Sequencing of this T cell receptor (beta chain) was carried out in a study of T cell changes during pregnancy in multiple sclerosis. Produced via immunoSEQ multiplex PCR; TCRdb's table is partial and in-frame only. The sample holds approximately 33,000 clones, around 90% seen once. Germline V gene lookup returns CDR1 SGHTA and CDR2 FQGTGA. V lost 5 bases to trimming and J lost 2 bases, with 22 bases between them. The CDR3 loop spans 18 amino acids. The J gene is TRBJ2-4, the V gene TRBV7-3; D might be TRBD1 (6 bases). The source was CD4+ T cells from peripheral blood mononuclear cells, collected in the first trimester of pregnancy. This clonotype was obtained from a female donor in good health, enrolled as a control in a pregnancy study. CDR3 loop: CASSEDHTGFGTKNIQYF. The CDR3 bases are TGTGCCAGCAGCGAGGACCATACAGGGTTTGGGACCAAAAACATTCAGTACTTC.